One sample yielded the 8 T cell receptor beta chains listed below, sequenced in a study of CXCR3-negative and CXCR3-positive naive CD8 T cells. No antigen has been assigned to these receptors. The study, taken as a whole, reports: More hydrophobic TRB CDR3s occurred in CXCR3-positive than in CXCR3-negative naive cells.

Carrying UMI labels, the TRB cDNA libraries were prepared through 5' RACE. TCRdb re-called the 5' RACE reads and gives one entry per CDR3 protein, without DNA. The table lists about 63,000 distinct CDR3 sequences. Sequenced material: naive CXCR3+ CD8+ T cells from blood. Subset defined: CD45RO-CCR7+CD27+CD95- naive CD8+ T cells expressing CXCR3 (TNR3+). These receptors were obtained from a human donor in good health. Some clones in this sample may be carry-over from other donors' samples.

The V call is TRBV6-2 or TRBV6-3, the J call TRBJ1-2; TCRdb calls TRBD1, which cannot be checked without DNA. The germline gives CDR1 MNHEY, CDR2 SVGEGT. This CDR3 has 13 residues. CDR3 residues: CASTRVFDYGYTF.

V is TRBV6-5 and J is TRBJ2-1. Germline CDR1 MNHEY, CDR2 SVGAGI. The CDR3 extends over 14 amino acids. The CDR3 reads CASSYIQEYNEQFF.

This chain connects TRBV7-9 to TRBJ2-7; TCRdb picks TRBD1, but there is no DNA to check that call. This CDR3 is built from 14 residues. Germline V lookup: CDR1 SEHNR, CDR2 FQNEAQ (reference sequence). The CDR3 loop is CASSGSGQGHEQYF.

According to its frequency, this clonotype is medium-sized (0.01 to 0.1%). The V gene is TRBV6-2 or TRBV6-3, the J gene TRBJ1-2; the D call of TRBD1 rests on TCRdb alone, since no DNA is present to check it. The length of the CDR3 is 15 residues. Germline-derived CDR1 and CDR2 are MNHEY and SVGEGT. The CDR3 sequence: CASRGGAQETYGYTF.

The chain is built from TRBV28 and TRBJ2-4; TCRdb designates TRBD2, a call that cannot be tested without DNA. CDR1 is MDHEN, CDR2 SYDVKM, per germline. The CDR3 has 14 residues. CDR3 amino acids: CASSTPRGSGIQYF.

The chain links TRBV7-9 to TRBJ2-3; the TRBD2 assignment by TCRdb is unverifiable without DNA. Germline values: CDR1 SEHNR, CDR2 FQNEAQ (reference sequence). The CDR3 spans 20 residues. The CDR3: CASSHSWGLGSGLGTDTQYF. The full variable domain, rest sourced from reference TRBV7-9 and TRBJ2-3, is DTGVSQNPRHKITKRGQNVTFRCDPISEHNRLYWYRQTLGQGPEFLTYFQNEAQLEKSRLLSDRFSAERPKGSFSTLEIQRTEQGDSAMYLCASSHSWGLGSGLGTDTQYFGPGTRLTVL.

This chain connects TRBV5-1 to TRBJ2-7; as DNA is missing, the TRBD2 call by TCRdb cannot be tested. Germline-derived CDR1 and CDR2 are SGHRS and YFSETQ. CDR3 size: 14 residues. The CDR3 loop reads CASSLGGQLYEQYF.

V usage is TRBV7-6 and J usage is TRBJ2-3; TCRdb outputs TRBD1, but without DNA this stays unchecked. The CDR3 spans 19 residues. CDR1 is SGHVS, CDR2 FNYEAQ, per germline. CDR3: CASSLETEPGQEGTDTQYF.